This TCR beta chain was identified during a study of beta chain features in type 1 diabetes. Overall study findings and caveats: Sequencing used cDNA, and cells with high TCR expression could therefore be over-represented.

The authors reverse transcribed all of the isolated RNA, so sequencing captured expressed TCRB transcripts. Deep immunoSEQ sequencing covered naive, central memory and regulatory T cell samples. The table came from immunoSEQ multiplex PCR; TCRdb's copy has only in-frame clones and leaves some out. The data hold under 400,000 clones, with 11% to 15% observed a single time. This clone occurred a few times. Its cognate antigen is unknown. V shed 6 bases, J shed 6 bases, and the junction held 8 bases outside the gene matches. CDR1 is MNHNS, CDR2 SASEGT, per germline. The CDR3 runs 15 residues. This chain joins TRBV6-1 and TRBJ2-1; TRBD1 aligns across 10 bases. The sequence was obtained from a man between 25 and 39 years old in good health. Sequencing input: central memory CD4+ T cells from blood. The CDR3 loop reads CASSSTGTGANEQFF. The CDR3, as DNA: TGTGCCAGCAGCTCGACCGGGACAGGGGCCAATGAGCAGTTCTTC.